This TCR beta chain was captured by sequencing in a study of cytomegalovirus exposure and HLA in healthy donors. PCR involved 60 Vbeta and 13 Jbeta primers. TCRdb keeps only in-frame clones here, not all; method: immunoSEQ multiplex PCR. The table records roughly 110,000 clones, 82% of them present only once. CDR1 is LNHDA, CDR2 SQIVND, per germline (reference sequence). Trimming shortened V by 5 bases and J by 10 bases, and 8 bases separated the two germline ends. The CDR3 runs 11 residues. This clone was recorded a few times. The rearrangement links TRBV19 to TRBJ1-4; no reliable D call. The sequencing input was PBMCs. The sequence was collected from a man between 50 and 59 years old in good health and CMV-seronegative. Here the CDR3 DNA reads TGTGCCAGTAGTGAGCCTGGAAAACTGTTTTTT. Protein sequence: CASSEPGKLFF. The full variable domain, its missing parts supplied by reference TRBV19 and TRBJ1-4, is DGGITQSPKYLFRKEGQNVTLSCEQNLNHDAMYWYRQDPGQGLRLIYYSQIVNDFQKGDIAEGYSVSREKKESFPLTVTSAQKNPTAFYLCASSEPGKLFFGSGTQLSVL.